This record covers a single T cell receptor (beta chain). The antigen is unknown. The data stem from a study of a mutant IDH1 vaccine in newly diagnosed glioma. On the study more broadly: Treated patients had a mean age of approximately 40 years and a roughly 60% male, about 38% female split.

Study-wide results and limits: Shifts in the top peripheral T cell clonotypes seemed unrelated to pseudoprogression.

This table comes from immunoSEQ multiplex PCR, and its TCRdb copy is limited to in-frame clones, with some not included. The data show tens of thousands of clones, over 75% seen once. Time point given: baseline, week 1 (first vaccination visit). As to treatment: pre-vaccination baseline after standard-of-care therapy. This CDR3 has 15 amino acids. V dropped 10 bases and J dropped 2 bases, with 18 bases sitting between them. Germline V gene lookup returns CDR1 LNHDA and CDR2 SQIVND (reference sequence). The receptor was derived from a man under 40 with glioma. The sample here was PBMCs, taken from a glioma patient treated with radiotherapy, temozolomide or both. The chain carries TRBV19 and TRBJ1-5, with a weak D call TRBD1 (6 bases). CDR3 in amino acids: CATITDGQRNQPQHF. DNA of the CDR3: TGTGCCACCATAACTGATGGACAGCGCAATCAGCCCCAGCATTTT.